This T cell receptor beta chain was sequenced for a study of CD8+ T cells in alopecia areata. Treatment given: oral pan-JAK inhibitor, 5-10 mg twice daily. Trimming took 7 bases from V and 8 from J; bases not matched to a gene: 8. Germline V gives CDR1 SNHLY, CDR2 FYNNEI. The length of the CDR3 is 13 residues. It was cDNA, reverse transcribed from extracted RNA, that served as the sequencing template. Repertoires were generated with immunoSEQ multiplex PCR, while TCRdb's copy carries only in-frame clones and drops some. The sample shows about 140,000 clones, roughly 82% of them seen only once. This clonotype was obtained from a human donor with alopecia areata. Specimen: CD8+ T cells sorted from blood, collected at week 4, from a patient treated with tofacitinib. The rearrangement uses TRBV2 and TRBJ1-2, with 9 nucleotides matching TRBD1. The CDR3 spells CASIPATGGGYTF. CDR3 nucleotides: TGTGCCAGCATCCCCGCGACAGGGGGAGGCTACACCTTC. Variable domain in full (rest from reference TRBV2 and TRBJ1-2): EPEVTQTPSHQVTQMGQEVILRCVPISNHLYFYWYRQILGQKVEFLVSFYNNEISEKSEIFDDQFSVERPDGSNFTLKIRSTKLEDSAMYFCASIPATGGGYTFGSGTRLTVV.